Reported below is one TCR beta chain. Its antigen is unidentified. The sample originates from a study of CD4 T cells in relation to SARS-CoV-2 and coronaviruses. Study-level information: No peptide or an HIV-1 Nef peptide pool served as negative control.

Unexposed donor CD4+ T cells date from about 2011-2018, before the COVID-19 pandemic. CD4+ T cells were isolated from the cells after more than 8 days of culture. Measured with immunoSEQ multiplex PCR; TCRdb has only the in-frame clones, and not every one. Here the sample spans 11,000 or so clones, 70% to 80% being singletons. Overall study findings and caveats: Monoreactive clones expanded significantly more to SARS-CoV-2 than crossreactive clones did.

This receptor was taken from a human donor in good health. Sequences were obtained from CD4+ T cells from PBMCs, cultured in vitro.

CDR3 nucleotides: TGCGCCAGCAGCGTTGGGACTAGCACAGATACGCAGTATTTT. It encodes CASSVGTSTDTQYF. The chain combines TRBV5-1 with TRBJ2-3, with D perhaps TRBD2 (6 bases). Looked up from germline, CDR1 is SGHRS and CDR2 is YFSETQ. The CDR3 runs to 14 residues. The germline V and J ends were trimmed by 4 bases and 0 bases, with 9 bases remaining between them. Combining the CDR3 with reference TRBV5-1 and TRBJ2-3 gives the whole variable domain KAGVTQTPRYLIKTRGQQVTLSCSPISGHRSVSWYQQTPGQGLQFLFEYFSETQRNKGNFPGRFSGRQFSNSRSEMNVSTLELGDSALYLCASSVGTSTDTQYFGPGTRLTVL.